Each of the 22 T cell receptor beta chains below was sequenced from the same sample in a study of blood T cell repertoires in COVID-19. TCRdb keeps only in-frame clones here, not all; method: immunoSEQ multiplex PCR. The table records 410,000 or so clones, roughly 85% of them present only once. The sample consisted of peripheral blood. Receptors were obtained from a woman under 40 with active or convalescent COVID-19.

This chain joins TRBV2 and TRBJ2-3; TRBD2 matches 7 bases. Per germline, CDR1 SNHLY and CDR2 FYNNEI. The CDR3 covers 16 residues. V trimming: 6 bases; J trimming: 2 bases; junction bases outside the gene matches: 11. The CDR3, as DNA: TGTGCCAGCAGCCTCGGACTAGGGAGATTCACAGATACGCAGTATTTT. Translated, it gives CASSLGLGRFTDTQYF.

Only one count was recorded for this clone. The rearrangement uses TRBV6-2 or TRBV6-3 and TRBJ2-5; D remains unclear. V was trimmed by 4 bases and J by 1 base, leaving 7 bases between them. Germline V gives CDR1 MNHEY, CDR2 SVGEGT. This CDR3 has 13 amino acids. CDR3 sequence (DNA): TGTGCCAGCAGTTTCGAGGTCCAAGAGACCCAGTACTTC. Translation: CASSFEVQETQYF.

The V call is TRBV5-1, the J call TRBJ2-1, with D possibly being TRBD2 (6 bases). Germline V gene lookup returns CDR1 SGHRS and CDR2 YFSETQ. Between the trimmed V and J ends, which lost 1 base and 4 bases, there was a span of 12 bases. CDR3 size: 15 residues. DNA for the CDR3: TGCGCCAGCAGCTTGCTGACTAGTGGGTACAATGAGCAGTTCTTC. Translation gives CASSLLTSGYNEQFF.

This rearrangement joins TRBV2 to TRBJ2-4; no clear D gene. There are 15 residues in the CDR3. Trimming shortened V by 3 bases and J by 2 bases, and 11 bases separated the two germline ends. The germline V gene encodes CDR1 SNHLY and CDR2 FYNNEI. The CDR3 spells CASSDGGGSKNIQYF. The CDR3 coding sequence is TGTGCCAGCAGTGATGGCGGTGGGTCCAAAAACATTCAGTACTTC.

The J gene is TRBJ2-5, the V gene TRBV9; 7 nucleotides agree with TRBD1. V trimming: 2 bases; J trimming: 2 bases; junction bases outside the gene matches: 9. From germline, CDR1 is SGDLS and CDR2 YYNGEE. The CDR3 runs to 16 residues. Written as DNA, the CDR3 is TGTGCCAGCAGCGTGTATTCAGGACAGGCGCAAGAGACCCAGTACTTC. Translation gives CASSVYSGQAQETQYF.

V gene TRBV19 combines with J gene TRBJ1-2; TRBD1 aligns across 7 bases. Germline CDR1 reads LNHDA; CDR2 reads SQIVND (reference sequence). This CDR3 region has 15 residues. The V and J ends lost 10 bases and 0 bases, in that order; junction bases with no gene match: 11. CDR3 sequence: CATSDRDLSNYGYTF. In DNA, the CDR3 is TGTGCCACCTCAGACAGGGATCTTTCTAACTATGGCTACACCTTC.

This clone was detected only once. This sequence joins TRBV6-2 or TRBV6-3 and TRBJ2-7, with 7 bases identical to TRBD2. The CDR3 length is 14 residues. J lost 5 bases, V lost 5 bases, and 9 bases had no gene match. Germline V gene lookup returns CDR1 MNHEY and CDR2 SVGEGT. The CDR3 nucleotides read TGTGCCAGCAGTCACGGGACTACCACTGACGAGCAGTACTTC. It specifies CASSHGTTTDEQYF.

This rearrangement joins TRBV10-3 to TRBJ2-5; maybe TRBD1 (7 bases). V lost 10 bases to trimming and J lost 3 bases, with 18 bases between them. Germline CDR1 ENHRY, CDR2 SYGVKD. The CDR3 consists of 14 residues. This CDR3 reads CATHGGTDKETQYF. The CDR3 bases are TGTGCCACCCATGGGGGGACAGATAAAGAGACCCAGTACTTC.

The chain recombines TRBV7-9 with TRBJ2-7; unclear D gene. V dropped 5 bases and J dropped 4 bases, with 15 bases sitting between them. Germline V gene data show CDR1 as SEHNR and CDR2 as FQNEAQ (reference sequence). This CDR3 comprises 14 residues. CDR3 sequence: CASSPSFAKYEQYF. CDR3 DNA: TGTGCCAGCAGCCCGAGCTTTGCGAAGTACGAGCAGTACTTC.

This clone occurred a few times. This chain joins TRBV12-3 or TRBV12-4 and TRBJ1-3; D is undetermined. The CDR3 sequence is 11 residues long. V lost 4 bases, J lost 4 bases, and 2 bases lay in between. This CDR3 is CASSSGNTIYF. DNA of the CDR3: TGTGCCAGCAGTTCAGGAAACACCATATATTTT.

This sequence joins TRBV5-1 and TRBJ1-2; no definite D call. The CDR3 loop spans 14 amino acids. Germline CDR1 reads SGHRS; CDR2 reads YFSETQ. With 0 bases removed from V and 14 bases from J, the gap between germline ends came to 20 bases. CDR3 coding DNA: TGCGCCAGCAGCTTGGAGGCAGCAGGCCCCTCGGGAACCTTC. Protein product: CASSLEAAGPSGTF.

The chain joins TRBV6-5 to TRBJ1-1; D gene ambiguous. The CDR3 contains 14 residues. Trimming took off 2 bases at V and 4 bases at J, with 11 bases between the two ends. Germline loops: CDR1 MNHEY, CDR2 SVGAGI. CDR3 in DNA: TGTGCCAGCAGTTACGAACCGGGGAGCACTGAAGCTTTCTTT. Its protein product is CASSYEPGSTEAFF.

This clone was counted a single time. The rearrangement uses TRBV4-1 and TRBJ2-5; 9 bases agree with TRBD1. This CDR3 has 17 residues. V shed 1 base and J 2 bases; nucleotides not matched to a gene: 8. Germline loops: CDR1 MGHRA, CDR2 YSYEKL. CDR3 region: CASSQGIQGARQETQYF. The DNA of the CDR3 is TGCGCCAGCAGCCAAGGAATACAGGGGGCTCGGCAAGAGACCCAGTACTTC.

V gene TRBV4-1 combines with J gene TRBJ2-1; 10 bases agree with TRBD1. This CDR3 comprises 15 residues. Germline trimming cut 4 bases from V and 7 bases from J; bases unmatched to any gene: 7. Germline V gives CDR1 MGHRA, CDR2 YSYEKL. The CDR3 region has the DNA TGCGCCAGCAGCCTAACGGGACAGGGGTTAAATGAGCAGTTCTTC. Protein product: CASSLTGQGLNEQFF.

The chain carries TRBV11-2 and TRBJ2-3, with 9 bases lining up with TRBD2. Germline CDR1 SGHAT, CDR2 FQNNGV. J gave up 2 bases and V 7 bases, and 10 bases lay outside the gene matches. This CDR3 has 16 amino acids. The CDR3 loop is CASTANPSGATDTQYF. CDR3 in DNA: TGTGCCAGCACCGCAAATCCTAGCGGGGCCACAGATACGCAGTATTTT.

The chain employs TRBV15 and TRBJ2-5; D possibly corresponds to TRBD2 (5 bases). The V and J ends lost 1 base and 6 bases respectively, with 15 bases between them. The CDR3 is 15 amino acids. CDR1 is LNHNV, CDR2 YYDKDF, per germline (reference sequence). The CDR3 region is CATSRVASIGKTQYF. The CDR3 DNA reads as TGTGCCACCAGCAGAGTGGCTAGCATAGGGAAGACCCAGTACTTC.

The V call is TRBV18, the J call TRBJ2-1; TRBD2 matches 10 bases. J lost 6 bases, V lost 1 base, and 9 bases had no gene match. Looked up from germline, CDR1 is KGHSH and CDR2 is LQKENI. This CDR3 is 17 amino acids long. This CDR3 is CASSPQTLAGVGNEQFF. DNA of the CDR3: TGTGCCAGCTCACCACAAACCCTAGCGGGAGTTGGCAATGAGCAGTTCTTC.

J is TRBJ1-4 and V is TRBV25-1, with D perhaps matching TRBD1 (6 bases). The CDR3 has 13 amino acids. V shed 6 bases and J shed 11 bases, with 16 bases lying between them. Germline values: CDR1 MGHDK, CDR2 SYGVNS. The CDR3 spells CASSDTGQRKLFF. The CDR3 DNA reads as TGTGCCAGCAGCGACACCGGACAGCGGAAACTGTTTTTT.

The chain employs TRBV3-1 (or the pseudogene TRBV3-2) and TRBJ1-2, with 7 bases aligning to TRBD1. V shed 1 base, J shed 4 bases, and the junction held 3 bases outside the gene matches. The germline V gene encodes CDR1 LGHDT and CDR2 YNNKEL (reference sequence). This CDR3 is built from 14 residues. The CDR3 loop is CASSQVPGGYGYTF. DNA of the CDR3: TGTGCCAGCAGCCAAGTGCCAGGGGGCTATGGCTACACCTTC.

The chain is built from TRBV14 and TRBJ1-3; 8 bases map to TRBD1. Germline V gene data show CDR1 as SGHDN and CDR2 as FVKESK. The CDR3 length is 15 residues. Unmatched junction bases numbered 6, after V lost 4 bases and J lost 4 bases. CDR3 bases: TGTGCCAGCAGCCCCACGTACAGGGGGGGAAACACCATATATTTT. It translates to CASSPTYRGGNTIYF.

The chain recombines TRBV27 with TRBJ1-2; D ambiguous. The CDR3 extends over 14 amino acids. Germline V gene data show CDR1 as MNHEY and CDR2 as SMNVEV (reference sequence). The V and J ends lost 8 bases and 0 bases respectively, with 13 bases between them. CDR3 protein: CASGSWETNYGYTF. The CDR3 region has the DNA TGTGCCAGCGGGAGCTGGGAGACTAACTATGGCTACACCTTC.

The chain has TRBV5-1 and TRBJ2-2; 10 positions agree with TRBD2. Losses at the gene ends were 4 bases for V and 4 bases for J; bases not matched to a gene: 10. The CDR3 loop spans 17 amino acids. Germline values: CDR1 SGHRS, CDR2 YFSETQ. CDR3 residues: CASSPDIAGGITGELFF. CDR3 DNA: TGCGCCAGCAGCCCTGATATAGCGGGGGGAATCACCGGGGAGCTGTTTTTT.